This T cell receptor beta chain was captured by sequencing in a study of regulatory T cells in long-lasting Graves disease. Germline trimming cut 4 bases from V and 6 bases from J; bases unmatched to any gene: 12. Per germline, CDR1 MNHNS and CDR2 SASEGT. The CDR3 extends over 18 amino acids. The time point here: persistent/refractory GD, antithyroid drugs over 5 years with positive TRAb. The TCR library used RNA extracted from PBMCs. This clonotype has only one observation. Since a much larger clone is just one base distant, this may be a read error. Libraries of TCR beta came from iRepertoire HTBI primers plus Arm-PCR of CDR3 regions. MiXCR, run by TCRdb on the multiplex PCR reads, gives a single entry per CDR3 protein. This sample has roughly 300,000 distinct CDR3 sequences, with roughly 21% found just once.

The clonotype comes from a female donor with Graves disease. Source: peripheral blood mononuclear cells (PBMCs), taken when the disease was refractory, from a patient treated with antithyroid drugs. The chain uses TRBV6-1 and TRBJ1-4; 12 nucleotides align to TRBD1. CDR3 protein: CASSVPGTGGAGDEKLFF. The CDR3 coding sequence is TGTGCCAGCAGTGTCCCCGGGACAGGGGGCGCGGGGGATGAAAAACTGTTTTTT.